Following are 21 T cell receptor beta chains from one sample sequenced in a study of type 1 regulatory T cells. No antigens are known for them. One entry per CDR3 protein results from TCRdb running MiXCR on the reads. The sample includes about 42,000 distinct CDR3 sequences, 12% seen only once; the top ten take 8% to 10%. Input material: cultured non-Tr1 T cells, either the whole culture or a sorted T cell fraction (not recorded which). The receptors here all came from a human donor in good health.

The table lists this clonotype with many counts. The V and J genes are TRBV5-1 and TRBJ2-5; D might be TRBD1 (6 bases). Trimming removed 0 bases at V and 4 bases at J, with 10 bases between. Germline assignment: CDR1 SGHRS and CDR2 YFSETQ. This CDR3 has 14 residues. The CDR3 bases are TGCGCCAGCAGCTTGGCCGGACAGTTAGAGACCCAGTACTTC. Translation: CASSLAGQLETQYF.

This clonotype occurred many times. The chain recombines TRBV2 with TRBJ2-1; D is ambiguous. The CDR3 extends over 12 amino acids. Trimming took off 6 bases at V and 7 bases at J, with 10 bases between the two ends. Germline CDR1 reads SNHLY; CDR2 reads FYNNEI. CDR3 amino acids: CASRVVRNEQFF. The CDR3 DNA sequence: TGTGCCAGCAGAGTCGTCCGGAATGAGCAGTTCTTC.

This clonotype was found many times. The chain couples TRBV11-2 to TRBJ1-1, with no clear D. The CDR3 contains 15 residues. V lost 5 bases and J 1 base, leaving 14 bases between the germline ends. The germline V gene encodes CDR1 SGHAT and CDR2 FQNNGV. This chain's CDR3 is CASSVGFAANTEAFF. The CDR3 DNA follows: TGTGCCAGCAGCGTAGGGTTTGCTGCGAACACTGAAGCTTTCTTT.

This clonotype was seen repeatedly, ten times or more. The chain links TRBV5-1 to TRBJ2-1, with 7 bases matching TRBD1. Unmatched junction bases numbered 9, after V lost 5 bases and J lost 4 bases. The CDR3 length is 15 residues. The germline gives CDR1 SGHRS, CDR2 YFSETQ. Here the CDR3 DNA reads TGCGCCAGCAGGAGGGACAGTGTTTCTTACAATGAGCAGTTCTTC. It specifies CASRRDSVSYNEQFF.

This clonotype has a count of ten or more. The genes are TRBV28 and TRBJ2-2; TRBD2 aligns across 13 bases. The CDR3 contains 18 residues. CDR1 MDHEN and CDR2 SYDVKM come from the germline V gene. The V and J ends lost 4 bases and 7 bases, in that order; junction bases with no gene match: 12. The CDR3 nucleotides read TGTGCCAGCAGTTCCCACGCCGGGACTAGCGGGATAGGCGGGGAGCTGTTTTTT. The encoded protein is CASSSHAGTSGIGGELFF. The full variable domain, with the rest looked up from reference TRBV28 and TRBJ2-2, is DVKVTQSSRYLVKRTGEKVFLECVQDMDHENMFWYRQDPGLGLRLIYFSYDVKMKEKGDIPEGYSVSREKKERFSLILESASTNQTSMYLCASSSHAGTSGIGGELFFGEGSRLTVL.

Only a few counts were recorded for this clonotype. The chain carries TRBV5-4 and TRBJ2-7; 8 bases fit TRBD1. Germline trimming cut 7 bases from V and 6 bases from J; bases unmatched to any gene: 12. CDR3 size: 14 residues. The germline gives CDR1 SGHNT, CDR2 YYREEE (reference sequence). The CDR3 nucleotides read TGTGCCAGCGGGACAGGACAGGGCAGGGGCGAGCAGTACTTC. The encoded protein is CASGTGQGRGEQYF.

This clonotype occurred many times. The chain recombines TRBV20-1 with TRBJ2-3, with D perhaps TRBD1 or TRBD2 (6 bases each). The CDR3 loop spans 17 amino acids. Germline lookup yields CDR1 DFQATT and CDR2 SNEGSKA (reference sequence). The V gene lost 2 bases and the J gene lost 5 bases, with 23 bases spanning the gap. The CDR3 nucleotides are TGCAGTGCTAGATCGTCCTCGAGGGGGGCCGCGGAAGATACGCAGTATTTT. This codes for CSARSSSRGAAEDTQYF.

This clonotype has a count of ten or more. The V call is TRBV20-1, the J call TRBJ2-1; D is unresolved. Between the trimmed V and J ends, which lost 5 bases and 6 bases, there was a span of 8 bases. The CDR3 has 11 amino acids. Per germline, CDR1 DFQATT and CDR2 SNEGSKA (reference sequence). CDR3 residues: CSAPIINEQFF. DNA for the CDR3: TGCAGTGCTCCCATTATCAATGAGCAGTTCTTC.

This clonotype was observed many times. The chain employs TRBV10-3 and TRBJ2-7; 10 bases align to TRBD2. With 3 bases clipped from V and 5 bases from J, the junction kept 7 bases outside the gene matches. The CDR3 is made up of 15 amino acids. CDR1 ENHRY and CDR2 SYGVKD come from the germline V gene. In nucleotides, the CDR3 is TGTGCCATCAGTGACTCGACTAGCGGGCTGAACGAGCAGTACTTC. This codes for CAISDSTSGLNEQYF.

As concerns this clonotype: A much larger clone lies one base from this, so it may be a read error. The CDR3 nucleotides read TGCGCCAGCAAGCTCTTTGCGGGTAACCCTGAAGCTTTCTTT. This sequence encodes CASKLFAGNPEAFF. The chain couples TRBV5-1 to TRBJ1-1; D is unresolved. Trimming left V 6 bases short and J 6 bases short, with 18 bases between. The length of the CDR3 is 14 residues. CDR1 and CDR2 from the germline V gene are SGHRS and YFSETQ.

The chain joins TRBV30 to TRBJ2-7; TRBD2 aligns across 10 bases. J lost 1 base, V lost 6 bases, and 6 bases had no gene match. This CDR3 contains 14 residues. Germline lookup yields CDR1 GTSNPN and CDR2 SVGIG (reference sequence). The CDR3 DNA sequence: TGTGCCTGCACAAAGACTAGCGGGTCCTACGAGCAGTACTTC. This codes for CACTKTSGSYEQYF.

This clonotype was seen repeatedly, ten times or more. The J gene is TRBJ2-7, the V gene TRBV20-1, with 9 nucleotides matching TRBD1. Germline V gives CDR1 DFQATT, CDR2 SNEGSKA (reference sequence). The CDR3 spans 14 residues. V shed 5 bases, J shed 1 base, and the junction held 6 bases outside the gene matches. CDR3 nucleotides: TGCAGTGCTTCCGGGACAGGGTCTTCCTACGAGCAGTACTTC. The encoded protein is CSASGTGSSYEQYF.

This clonotype has more than one count but fewer than ten. J is TRBJ2-1 and V is TRBV30; D is ambiguous. The CDR3 loop spans 10 amino acids. V was clipped by 2 bases and J by 8 bases, with 4 bases between them. Germline CDR1 and CDR2: GTSNPN and SVGIG (reference sequence). The CDR3 nucleotides read TGTGCCTGGAGTCTGCATGAGCAGTTCTTC. Residues: CAWSLHEQFF.

This clonotype was seen many times. The J gene is TRBJ1-2, the V gene TRBV16; D gene uncertain. This CDR3 has 14 residues. Germline CDR1 reads KGHSY; CDR2 reads FQNENV. V lost 1 base to trimming and J lost 2 bases, with 8 bases between them. This chain's CDR3 is CASSQLGGNYGYTF. CDR3 DNA: TGTGCCAGCAGCCAATTAGGAGGGAACTATGGCTACACCTTC.

The V call is TRBV10-3, the J call TRBJ2-5; D perhaps matches TRBD1 (5 bases). Trimming took 0 bases from V and 3 from J, leaving 11 bases between them. The CDR3 runs 15 residues. CDR1 is ENHRY and CDR2 is SYGVKD in the germline V gene. The CDR3 DNA reads TGTGCCATCAGTGAGTCGAGCCAGGGAAAAGAGACCCAGTACTTC. Translated: CAISESSQGKETQYF.

This clonotype was seen repeatedly, ten times or more. A junction boundary mismatches the germline segment, possibly from a read error. V gene TRBV5-1 combines with J gene TRBJ2-1; the D gene is possibly TRBD2 (5 bases). The CDR3 loop spans 13 amino acids. Germline assignment: CDR1 SGHRS and CDR2 YFSETQ. The CDR3 loop is CASSLAPDNEQFF. For the CDR3, the DNA is TGTGCCAGCAGCTTAGCGCCAGACAATGAGCAGTTCTTC.

Ten or more counts support this clonotype. This chain joins TRBV6-1 and TRBJ2-1; 10 positions agree with TRBD2. J gave up 12 bases and V 6 bases, and 8 bases lay outside the gene matches. CDR1 is MNHNS, CDR2 SASEGT, per germline. The CDR3 runs 13 residues. The CDR3, as DNA: TGTGCCAGCAGCGGGACTAGCGATCTAGGGCAGTTCTTC. Translated, it gives CASSGTSDLGQFF.

This clonotype occurred many times. The chain recombines TRBV5-1 with TRBJ2-7, with a weak D call TRBD2 (5 bases). V lost 6 bases to trimming and J lost 2 bases, with 15 bases between them. The CDR3 has 14 amino acids. CDR1 is SGHRS and CDR2 is YFSETQ in the germline V gene. This chain's CDR3 is CASTTNAGTYEQYF. The CDR3 DNA is TGCGCCAGCACCACGAACGCCGGGACCTACGAGCAGTACTTC. The variable domain in full, with the rest retrieved from reference TRBV5-1 and TRBJ2-7, is KAGVTQTPRYLIKTRGQQVTLSCSPISGHRSVSWYQQTPGQGLQFLFEYFSETQRNKGNFPGRFSGRQFSNSRSEMNVSTLELGDSALYLCASTTNAGTYEQYFGPGTRLTVT.

The table lists this clonotype with many counts. The chain links TRBV29-1 to TRBJ1-1; perhaps TRBD1 as D (5 bases). The V end was cut by 6 bases, the J end by 0 bases, with 11 bases between. Germline V gene lookup returns CDR1 SQVTM and CDR2 ANQGSEA. The CDR3 runs 13 residues. The CDR3 spells CSVYGTVNTEAFF. CDR3 in DNA: TGCAGCGTCTACGGGACCGTGAACACTGAAGCTTTCTTT.

This clonotype was detected only a few times. V is TRBV2 and J is TRBJ2-7, with TRBD1 matching 9 bases. The junction had 3 bases not matched to a gene; V was cut back by 6 bases and J by 3 bases. Germline CDR1 and CDR2: SNHLY and FYNNEI. This CDR3 is built from 13 residues. CDR3 in amino acids: CASRGDRVYEQYF. The CDR3 nucleotides are TGTGCCAGCAGGGGGGACAGGGTCTACGAGCAGTACTTC.

This chain joins TRBV20-1 and TRBJ1-2, with D tentatively TRBD1 (6 bases). Trimming pared 6 bases from V and 4 bases from J, leaving 12 bases between. The germline V gene encodes CDR1 DFQATT and CDR2 SNEGSKA (reference sequence). The CDR3 has 12 amino acids. CDR3 DNA: TGCAGTGCCTTGTCAGGGGCCTATGGCTACACCTTC. Translation: CSALSGAYGYTF.